This is a list of T cell receptor beta chains from one sample in a study of neurological immune-mediated disorders. TCRdb ran MiXCR on the 5' RACE reads and lists one entry per CDR3 protein. This table holds roughly 100,000 distinct CDR3 sequences, roughly 3.3% found once. The specimen sequenced was PBMCs. The receptors were sampled from a woman aged 45-65 years with multiple sclerosis. The CDR3 runs from the conserved cysteine through the conserved F or W. A D gene is named only where the DNA matches it firmly. Where a row states a size, it is once, few, many or the class of an expanded clone; other rows omit it.

>many|.|TRBV12-3/TRBV12-4|TRBJ1-3
CASSFRGGGNTIYF
TGTGCCAGCAGTTTTAGAGGGGGGGGAAACACCATATATTTT
>many|TRBD1|TRBV20-1|TRBJ1-5
CSARHGTGGNQPQHF
TGCAGTGCTAGACACGGGACAGGGGGCAATCAGCCCCAGCATTTT
>many|.|TRBV5-1|TRBJ1-3
CASSLGPSSGNTIYF
TGCGCCAGCAGCCTAGGACCGAGCTCTGGAAACACCATATATTTT
>many|TRBD2|TRBV6-5|TRBJ2-7
CASSWRGVSIDEQYF
TGTGCCAGCAGCTGGCGGGGGGTATCTATAGACGAGCAGTACTTC
>many|.|TRBV10-3|TRBJ1-2
CAISESSTGKGYGYTF
TGTGCCATCAGTGAGTCGAGCACAGGGAAGGGGTATGGCTACACCTTC
>many|TRBD1|TRBV3-1|TRBJ1-6
CASTLGQTINSPLHF
TGTGCCAGCACCCTGGGACAGACAATTAATTCACCCCTCCACTTT
>many|.|TRBV14|TRBJ1-2
CASSQAHSNRHYGYTF
TGTGCCAGCAGCCAAGCTCACTCGAATCGGCACTATGGCTACACCTTC
>many|TRBD1|TRBV15|TRBJ1-1
CATSRERTGGKVTEAFF
TGTGCCACCAGCAGAGAGAGGACAGGGGGCAAGGTTACTGAAGCTTTCTTT
>many|.|TRBV2|TRBJ2-2
CASSEAVGLGTGELFF
TGTGCCAGCAGTGAAGCAGTAGGTTTGGGCACCGGGGAGCTGTTTTTT
>many|TRBD2|TRBV27|TRBJ2-5
CASSYIAGGGETQYF
TGTGCCAGCAGTTATATAGCGGGGGGCGGAGAGACCCAGTACTTC
>many|TRBD2|TRBV4-3|TRBJ2-1
CASSQETSGAISYNEQFF
TGCGCCAGCAGCCAAGAAACTAGCGGGGCAATCTCCTACAATGAGCAGTTCTTC
>many|.|TRBV5-1|TRBJ1-2
CASSLDATSYGYTF
TGCGCCAGCAGCTTGGATGCAACGAGCTATGGCTACACCTTC
>many|.|TRBV24-1|TRBJ2-3
CATSDLLPDTQYF
TGTGCCACCAGTGATTTGCTGCCAGATACGCAGTATTTT
>many|.|TRBV29-1|TRBJ1-2
CSAIMVVNYGYTF
TGCAGCGCGATAATGGTTGTTAACTATGGCTACACCTTC
>few|TRBD2|TRBV7-6|TRBJ2-3
CASSFISGGPDTQYF
TGTGCCAGCAGCTTCATTTCGGGAGGGCCAGATACGCAGTATTTT
>many|TRBD1|TRBV7-3|TRBJ2-3
CASRCRDRYTSTDTQYF
TGTGCCAGCAGATGCCGGGACAGGTATACTAGCACAGATACGCAGTATTTT
>.|.|TRBV10-3|TRBJ1-3
CAISESGQINTIYF
TGTGCCATCAGTGAGTCTGGACAAATAAACACCATATATTTT
>many|.|TRBV6-5|TRBJ2-3
CASSYGGPTDTQYF
TGTGCCAGCAGTTACGGGGGGCCAACAGATACGCAGTATTTT
>many|TRBD2|TRBV5-6|TRBJ2-3
CASSLGGGERTQYF
TGTGCCAGCAGCTTGGGCGGGGGGGAGCGGACGCAGTATTTT
>many|TRBD1|TRBV27|TRBJ1-5
CASTTGGKPQHF
TGTGCCAGTACAACAGGGGGCAAGCCCCAGCATTTT
>many|.|TRBV12-3/TRBV12-4|TRBJ1-2
CASTQAGWGYGYTF
TGTGCCAGCACCCAGGCGGGGTGGGGCTATGGCTACACCTTC
>many|.|TRBV5-1|TRBJ1-1
CASSLEGGTEAFF
TGCGCCAGCAGCTTGGAGGGGGGAACTGAAGCTTTCTTT
>many|.|TRBV5-5|TRBJ2-1
CASSLVWGALTYNEQFF
TGTGCCAGCAGCTTGGTGTGGGGGGCACTGACCTACAATGAGCAGTTCTTC
>many|TRBD2|TRBV5-1|TRBJ2-5
CASSGGLAETQYF
TGCGCCAGCAGCGGGGGACTAGCGGAGACCCAGTACTTC
>many|.|TRBV6-6|TRBJ1-2
CASSYTWTEGYTF
TGTGCCAGCAGTTACACCTGGACGGAGGGCTACACCTTC
>many|.|TRBV7-2|TRBJ2-3
CASSLGGQSPDTQYF
TGTGCCAGCAGCTTAGGAGGACAGAGCCCAGATACGCAGTATTTT
>many|.|TRBV7-2|TRBJ2-7
CASSLGTGEVQYF
TGTGCCAGCAGCTTAGGAACGGGGGAAGTGCAGTACTTC
>many|.|TRBV18|TRBJ1-5
CASSPSAQSLGRNQPQHF
TGTGCCAGCTCACCATCGGCACAGTCCCTCGGGCGCAATCAGCCCCAGCATTTT
>many|TRBD1|TRBV20-1|TRBJ2-1
CSAEGDSRYNEQFF
TGCAGTGCTGAGGGGGACAGTAGATACAATGAGCAGTTCTTC
>many|.|TRBV5-1|TRBJ2-2
CASSLETGRTGELFF
TGCGCCAGCAGCTTGGAGACAGGAAGGACCGGGGAGCTGTTTTTT
>many|TRBD2|TRBV7-2|TRBJ2-1
CASRQGLAGAYNEQFF
TGTGCCAGCAGACAGGGACTAGCGGGGGCCTACAATGAGCAGTTCTTC
>.|.|TRBV15|TRBJ2-5
CATSSGGQTQYF
TGTGCCACCAGCAGCGGGGGACAGACCCAGTACTTC
>many|.|TRBV5-6|TRBJ2-1
CASSQRQVREQFF
TGTGCCAGCAGCCAGAGACAGGTCCGCGAGCAGTTCTTC